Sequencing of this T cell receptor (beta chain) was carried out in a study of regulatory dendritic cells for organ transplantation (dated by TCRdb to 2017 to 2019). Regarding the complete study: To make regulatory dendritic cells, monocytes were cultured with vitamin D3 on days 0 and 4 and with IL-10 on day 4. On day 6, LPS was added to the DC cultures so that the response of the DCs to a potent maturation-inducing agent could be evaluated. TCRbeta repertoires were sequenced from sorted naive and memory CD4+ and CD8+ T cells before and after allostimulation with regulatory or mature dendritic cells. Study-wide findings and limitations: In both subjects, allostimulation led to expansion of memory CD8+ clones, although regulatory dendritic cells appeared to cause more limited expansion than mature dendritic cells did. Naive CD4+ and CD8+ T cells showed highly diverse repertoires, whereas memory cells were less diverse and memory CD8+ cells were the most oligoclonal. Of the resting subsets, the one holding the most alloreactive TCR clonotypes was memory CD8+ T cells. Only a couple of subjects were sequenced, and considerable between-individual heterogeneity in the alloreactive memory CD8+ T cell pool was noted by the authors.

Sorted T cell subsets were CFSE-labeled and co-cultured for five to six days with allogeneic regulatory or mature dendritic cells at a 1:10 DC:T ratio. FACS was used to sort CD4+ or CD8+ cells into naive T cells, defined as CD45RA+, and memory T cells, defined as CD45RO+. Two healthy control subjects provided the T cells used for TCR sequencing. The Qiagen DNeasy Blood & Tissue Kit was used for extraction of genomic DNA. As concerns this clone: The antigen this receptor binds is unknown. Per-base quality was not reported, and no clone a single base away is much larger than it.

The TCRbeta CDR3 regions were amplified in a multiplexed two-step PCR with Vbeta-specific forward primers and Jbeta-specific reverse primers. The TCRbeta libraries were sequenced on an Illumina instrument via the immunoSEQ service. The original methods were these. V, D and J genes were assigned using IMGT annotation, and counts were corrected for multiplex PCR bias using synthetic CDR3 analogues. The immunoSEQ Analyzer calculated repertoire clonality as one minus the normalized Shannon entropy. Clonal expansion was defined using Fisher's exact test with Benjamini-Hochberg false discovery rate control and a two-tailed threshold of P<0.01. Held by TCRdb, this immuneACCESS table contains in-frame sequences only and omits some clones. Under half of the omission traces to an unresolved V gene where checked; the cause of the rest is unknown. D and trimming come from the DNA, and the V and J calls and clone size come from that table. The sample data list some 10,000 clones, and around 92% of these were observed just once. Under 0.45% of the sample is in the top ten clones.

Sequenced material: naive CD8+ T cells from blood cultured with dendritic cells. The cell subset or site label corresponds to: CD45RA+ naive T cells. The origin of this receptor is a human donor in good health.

Here is the DNA: TGTGCCAGCAGCTTAGTATCAGGTAGGGGCAATCAGCCCCAGCATTTT. Translation gives CASSLVSGRGNQPQHF. The rearrangement combines TRBV7-8 with TRBJ1-5; there is no confident call for the D gene. The junction carries 12 bases between V and J, which are trimmed by 1 base and 2 bases respectively. Reading from cysteine to phenylalanine, the CDR3 counts 16 amino acids. The entry retains the CDR3 DNA only, 48 bases that are in frame from base 1. The germline V gene sets CDR1 to SGHVS and CDR2 to FQNEAQ.